Each of the 32 T cell receptor beta chains below was sequenced from the same sample in a study of control samples from healthy donors and cancer patients. Assay: immunoSEQ multiplex PCR; the TCRdb copy retains only in-frame clones and omits some. The table includes around 96,000 clones, 85% to 95% detected once. Sequenced material: blood. The origin of the receptors is a man in his late teens or twenties in good health.

V gene TRBV6-2 or TRBV6-3 combines with J gene TRBJ1-3; D is perhaps TRBD1 (5 bases). The CDR3 spans 16 residues. The germline CDR1 and CDR2 sequences are MNHEY and SVGEGT. Trimming took off 2 bases at V and 4 bases at J, with 15 bases between the two ends. CDR3 nucleotide sequence: TGTGCCAGCAGTTACGGAGCAGGGTGGGTCGGAAACACCATATATTTT. Amino acids: CASSYGAGWVGNTIYF.

The V and J genes are TRBV5-5 and TRBJ1-5; 8 nucleotides agree with TRBD1. The CDR3 has 15 residues. V lost 2 bases to trimming and J lost 1 base; unmatched junction nucleotides: 2. The V gene's germline CDR1 is SGHKS and CDR2 YYEKEE (reference sequence). The CDR3 sequence: CASSLQGGSNQPQHF. The CDR3 DNA follows: TGTGCCAGCAGCTTACAGGGGGGAAGCAATCAGCCCCAGCATTTT. The variable domain in full, with the rest retrieved from reference TRBV5-5 and TRBJ1-5, is DAGVTQSPTHLIKTRGQQVTLRCSPISGHKSVSWYQQVLGQGPQFIFQYYEKEERGRGNFPDRFSARQFPNYSSELNVNALLLGDSALYLCASSLQGGSNQPQHFGDGTRLSIL.

As DNA, the CDR3 is TGTGCCAGCGGGTCCTTGGGGACAGGACCCTATGGCTACACCTTC. Its translation: CASGSLGTGPYGYTF. The chain links TRBV2 to TRBJ1-2; 8 positions agree with TRBD1. V shed 8 bases and J 4 bases; nucleotides not matched to a gene: 12. The germline V gene has CDR1 SNHLY and CDR2 FYNNEI. The CDR3 is 15 residues long. Full variable domain (outside the CDR3, taken from reference TRBV2 and TRBJ1-2): EPEVTQTPSHQVTQMGQEVILRCVPISNHLYFYWYRQILGQKVEFLVSFYNNEISEKSEIFDDQFSVERPDGSNFTLKIRSTKLEDSAMYFCASGSLGTGPYGYTFGSGTRLTVV.

The genes are TRBV27 and TRBJ2-5; 7 bases agree with TRBD2. The CDR3 covers 13 residues. The germline gives CDR1 MNHEY, CDR2 SMNVEV (reference sequence). V was clipped by 4 bases and J by 5 bases; unmatched bases: 4. DNA of the CDR3: TGTGCCAGCAGTTCGTTGACTAGCGAGACCCAGTACTTC. This sequence encodes CASSSLTSETQYF.

J is TRBJ2-7 and V is TRBV4-1, with no clear D. Trimming took 0 bases from V and 6 from J, leaving 9 bases between them. The CDR3 is 13 amino acids. Germline loops: CDR1 MGHRA, CDR2 YSYEKL. In nucleotides, the CDR3 is TGCGCCAGCAGCCAAGAAGAAGTGTCCGAGCAGTACTTC. Translated: CASSQEEVSEQYF.

The genes are TRBV6-1 and TRBJ1-6, with D unresolved. This CDR3 comprises 17 residues. V dropped 1 base and J dropped 0 bases, with 10 bases sitting between them. The germline V gene encodes CDR1 MNHNS and CDR2 SASEGT. The CDR3 bases are TGTGCCAGCAGTGAAGGGTACTTCTACTCCTATAATTCACCCCTCCACTTT. Protein sequence: CASSEGYFYSYNSPLHF.

This clone was seen only once. The chain joins TRBV10-2 to TRBJ1-4; D is undetermined. CDR3 length: 14 amino acids. Per germline, CDR1 WSHSY and CDR2 SAAADI. V lost 7 bases and J lost 2, with 11 bases in between. CDR3: CASTIGSTNEKLFF. Here the CDR3 DNA reads TGCGCCAGCACAATAGGGTCGACTAATGAAAAACTGTTTTTT.

The chain is built from TRBV3-1 (or the pseudogene TRBV3-2) and TRBJ2-1; 8 nucleotides match TRBD2. The J segment lost 2 bases and the V segment lost 4 bases, leaving 4 bases of the junction unmatched. Germline CDR1 LGHDT, CDR2 YNNKEL (reference sequence). This CDR3 contains 15 residues. CDR3 coding DNA: TGTGCCAGCAGCCCGGGGACTAGTGCCTACAATGAGCAGTTCTTC. This encodes CASSPGTSAYNEQFF.

The CDR3 here is CASSPWTGEAFF. CDR3 DNA sequence: TGTGCCAGCAGCCCTTGGACAGGTGAAGCTTTCTTT. The chain couples TRBV3-1 (or the pseudogene TRBV3-2) to TRBJ1-1; 7 bases fit TRBD1. J gave up 7 bases and V 4 bases, and 3 bases lay outside the gene matches. The CDR3 length is 12 residues. The germline gives CDR1 LGHDT, CDR2 YNNKEL (reference sequence).

The CDR3 nucleotides read TGCGCCAGCAGCCGATTGGCGCCCCAACCGGTGACTGGGGCCAACGTCCTGACTTTC. It is translated as CASSRLAPQPVTGANVLTF. The chain carries TRBV4-1 and TRBJ2-6, with D unresolved. Trimming shortened V by 4 bases and J by 2 bases, and 21 bases separated the two germline ends. Germline CDR1 is MGHRA and CDR2 is YSYEKL. This CDR3 has 19 amino acids.

The chain is built from TRBV6-6 and TRBJ2-7, with unresolved D. V lost 5 bases and J 3 bases, leaving 8 bases between the germline ends. Germline CDR1 MNHNY, CDR2 SVGAGI (reference sequence). CDR3 size: 12 residues. CDR3 sequence (DNA): TGTGCCAGCAGTCCCCAGAGCTACGAGCAGTACTTC. It encodes CASSPQSYEQYF.

The V and J genes are TRBV4-2 and TRBJ1-1, with D hard to call. The CDR3 runs to 13 residues. In germline, CDR1 is LGHNA, CDR2 YNFKEQ. Trimming took 6 bases from V and 1 from J, leaving 9 bases between them. CDR3 sequence (DNA): TGTGCCAGCAGGAAGTCACGGAACACTGAAGCTTTCTTT. Translation: CASRKSRNTEAFF.

The genes are TRBV14 and TRBJ2-7; D not certain. Germline V gives CDR1 SGHDN, CDR2 FVKESK. Trimming stripped 0 bases from V and 2 bases from J, with 11 bases between. The CDR3 runs to 15 residues. The CDR3 coding sequence is TGTGCCAGCAGCCAAGATGCGACGGATCCCTACGAGCAGTACTTC. The encoded protein is CASSQDATDPYEQYF.

The chain employs TRBV7-8 and TRBJ1-4; D is ambiguous. In germline, CDR1 is SGHVS, CDR2 FQNEAQ. Trimming pared 1 base from V and 7 bases from J, leaving 19 bases between. The CDR3 loop spans 17 amino acids. Written as DNA, the CDR3 is TGTGCCAGCAGCTTAGGTGCCCAAAAATTCTTCGCTGAAAAACTGTTTTTT. Translating gives CASSLGAQKFFAEKLFF.

V and J are TRBV25-1 and TRBJ1-1; perhaps TRBD1 as D (5 bases). Trimming pared 4 bases from V and 2 bases from J, leaving 8 bases between. The CDR3 has 13 amino acids. Germline V gene sequence: CDR1 MGHDK, CDR2 SYGVNS. The CDR3 reads CASSGGINTEAFF. CDR3 DNA: TGTGCCAGCAGTGGGGGGATTAACACTGAAGCTTTCTTT.

This clone was observed once. The gene calls are TRBV7-8 and TRBJ1-2; 9 nucleotides agree with TRBD1. The CDR3 is 15 amino acids. Trimming cost V 1 base and J 6 bases; bases outside gene matches: 6. Germline values: CDR1 SGHVS, CDR2 FQNEAQ. This CDR3 is CASSLGLGTGNGYTF. The DNA for the CDR3 is TGTGCCAGCAGCTTAGGCCTTGGGACAGGGAATGGCTACACCTTC.

V is TRBV7-2 and J is TRBJ1-5; D might be TRBD1 (6 bases). The V gene lost 5 bases and the J gene lost 7 bases, with 24 bases spanning the gap. CDR1 and CDR2 (germline): SGHTA, FQGNSA. This CDR3 has 17 residues. CDR3 sequence: CASSPTGKDRGRQPQHF. The DNA of the CDR3 is TGTGCCAGCAGCCCCACCGGAAAGGACAGAGGACGACAGCCCCAGCATTTT.

This clone was counted a few times. V is TRBV7-9 and J is TRBJ2-7; perhaps TRBD2 as D (6 bases). The CDR3 length is 14 residues. The V gene lost 1 base and the J gene lost 7 bases, with 14 bases spanning the gap. Germline CDR1 reads SEHNR; CDR2 reads FQNEAQ (reference sequence). The CDR3, as DNA: TGTGCCAGCAGCTTAGATTCGCGGGCGGGGGAGCAGTACTTC. Amino acid sequence: CASSLDSRAGEQYF. The whole variable domain, remainder taken from reference TRBV7-9 and TRBJ2-7, is DTGVSQNPRHKITKRGQNVTFRCDPISEHNRLYWYRQTLGQGPEFLTYFQNEAQLEKSRLLSDRFSAERPKGSFSTLEIQRTEQGDSAMYLCASSLDSRAGEQYFGPGTRLTVT.

V usage is TRBV19 and J usage is TRBJ1-2; D not resolved. Trimming stripped 4 bases from V and 4 bases from J, with 13 bases between. The germline V gene encodes CDR1 LNHDA and CDR2 SQIVND (reference sequence). The CDR3 consists of 14 residues. This chain's CDR3 is CASSKASLTYGYTF. The CDR3 DNA sequence: TGTGCCAGTAGTAAGGCAAGCCTCACCTATGGCTACACCTTC.

This chain connects TRBV5-8 to TRBJ2-1, with TRBD2 matching 11 bases. The junction had 9 bases not matched to a gene; V was cut back by 5 bases and J by 8 bases. CDR3 length: 15 residues. Germline CDR1 and CDR2: SGHTS and YDEGEE. The CDR3 DNA is TGTGCCAGCAGTCCACTAGCGGGAGCGGGTTATGAGCAGTTCTTC. As protein: CASSPLAGAGYEQFF.

The V and J genes are TRBV10-1 and TRBJ1-6; no reliable D call. Trimming removed 5 bases from V and 8 bases from J, with 25 bases in between. The CDR3 runs 18 residues. CDR1 is WNHNN, CDR2 SYGVQD, per germline (reference sequence). Here the CDR3 reads CASSCLRRNSLYDSPLHF. The CDR3 coding sequence is TGCGCCAGCAGTTGTTTAAGAAGGAATTCGTTATACGATTCACCCCTCCACTTT.

The chain links TRBV2 to TRBJ1-5; D might be TRBD1 (5 bases). Per germline, CDR1 SNHLY and CDR2 FYNNEI. CDR3 length: 15 residues. Trimming took 4 bases from V and 2 from J, leaving 12 bases between them. The CDR3 DNA follows: TGTGCCAGCAGTGGAGGGCAGGGCGGCAATCAGCCCCAGCATTTT. Translated, it gives CASSGGQGGNQPQHF.

This sequence joins TRBV6-2 or TRBV6-3 and TRBJ1-1; weak D call: TRBD1 (6 bases). Germline V gene lookup returns CDR1 MNHEY and CDR2 SVGEGT. Trimming took 5 bases from V and 6 from J, leaving 19 bases between them. The CDR3 contains 15 residues. The DNA of the CDR3 is TGTGCCAGCAGTCTTCGCTGGGGGGCGGGGTCTGAAGCTTTCTTT. Its translation is CASSLRWGAGSEAFF.

This sequence joins TRBV2 and TRBJ2-3, with TRBD1 as a possible D gene (6 bases). From germline, CDR1 is SNHLY and CDR2 FYNNEI. The CDR3 length is 13 residues. V lost 9 bases and J lost 4, with 14 bases in between. In nucleotides, the CDR3 is TGTGCCAGTCACAGGGAGAGGTCAGATACGCAGTATTTT. This encodes CASHRERSDTQYF.

This chain joins TRBV9 and TRBJ1-3, with TRBD1 matching over 7 bases. With V trimmed by 3 bases and J by 4 bases, 4 bases remained unmatched. Germline assignment: CDR1 SGDLS and CDR2 YYNGEE. The CDR3 is 14 residues long. Here the CDR3 DNA reads TGTGCCAGCAGCGCCGGGACAGAAGGAAACACCATATATTTT. It yields the protein CASSAGTEGNTIYF.

The chain uses TRBV5-4 and TRBJ2-2; D possibly matches TRBD1 or TRBD2 (5 bases each). This CDR3 spans 14 amino acids. V dropped 3 bases and J dropped 4 bases, with 10 bases sitting between them. Germline CDR1 and CDR2: SGHNT and YYREEE (reference sequence). The CDR3 protein is CASSSGRGTGELFF. The CDR3 DNA is TGTGCCAGCAGCTCGGGACGGGGCACCGGGGAGCTGTTTTTT. Filled out from reference TRBV5-4 and TRBJ2-2, the complete variable domain reads ETGVTQSPTHLIKTRGQQVTLRCSSQSGHNTVSWYQQALGQGPQFIFQYYREEENGRGNFPPRFSGLQFPNYSSELNVNALELDDSALYLCASSSGRGTGELFFGEGSRLTVL.

The chain has TRBV2 and TRBJ1-4; no firm D call. This CDR3 is 13 amino acids long. CDR1 is SNHLY, CDR2 FYNNEI, per germline. Trimming cost V 6 bases and J 8 bases, with 13 bases left between them. The CDR3 sequence: CASRIPTREKLFF. DNA for the CDR3: TGTGCCAGCAGGATCCCAACTCGGGAAAAACTGTTTTTT.

The chain employs TRBV5-1 and TRBJ1-4; D gene ambiguous. V dropped 1 base and J dropped 6 bases, with 4 bases sitting between them. This CDR3 is built from 12 residues. CDR1 is SGHRS and CDR2 is YFSETQ in the germline V gene. The CDR3 loop is CASSLNDEKLFF. Written as DNA, the CDR3 is TGCGCCAGCAGCTTGAACGATGAAAAACTGTTTTTT.

The chain combines TRBV12-3 or TRBV12-4 with TRBJ1-2; D not resolved. The CDR3 has 13 residues. Trimming left V 2 bases short and J 8 bases short, with 12 bases between. The DNA for the CDR3 is TGTGCCAGCAGTTTAAATCCCCCTCGGGGCTACACCTTC. Encoded protein: CASSLNPPRGYTF.

This rearrangement joins TRBV15 to TRBJ2-7; 9 bases are shared with TRBD1. J gave up 0 bases and V 3 bases, and 3 bases lay outside the gene matches. CDR1 is LNHNV, CDR2 YYDKDF, per germline (reference sequence). The CDR3 totals 15 residues. The CDR3 DNA is TGTGCCACCAGCAGGGAACAGGGGGCCTCCTACGAGCAGTACTTC. Amino acids: CATSREQGASYEQYF.

This clone was recorded once. The CDR3 nucleotides read TGTGCCAGCAGCCCCGGGACAGGGGGCTTTGAGCAGTACTTC. Amino acids: CASSPGTGGFEQYF. This chain joins TRBV7-7 and TRBJ2-7, with 12 nucleotides matching TRBD1. The CDR3 loop spans 14 amino acids. V trimming: 5 bases; J trimming: 7 bases; junction bases outside the gene matches: 6. Germline values: CDR1 SSHAT, CDR2 FNYEAQ (reference sequence).

J is TRBJ1-5 and V is TRBV6-2 or TRBV6-3; D gene unclear. The CDR3 spans 15 residues. Trimming shortened V by 2 bases and J by 1 base, and 9 bases separated the two germline ends. The V gene's germline CDR1 is MNHEY and CDR2 SVGEGT. CDR3 loop: CASSYRGRSNQPQHF. In nucleotides, the CDR3 is TGTGCCAGCAGTTACCGTGGGAGAAGCAATCAGCCCCAGCATTTT.